A selection of T cell receptor beta chains follows, all from one sample in a study of shared clonotypes between healthy human individuals. Libraries were prepared by immunoSEQ multiplex PCR; TCRdb keeps only in-frame clonotypes and omits some of them. The table records roughly 2.5 million clones, roughly 92% of them present only once. Sequenced material: naive CD4+ T cells sorted from blood. Source of these receptors: a man between 18 and 35 years old in good health. The CDR3 runs from the conserved cysteine through the conserved F or W. The D gene is left open where the match is weak. Rows may omit the clone size; those that give it use once, few, many or a size class.

V,D,J,size,CDR3,DNA
TRBV9,.,TRBJ2-5,.,CASKHPTGRQETQYF,TGTGCCAGCAAACATCCGACAGGGAGGCAAGAGACCCAGTACTTC
TRBV30,.,TRBJ1-2,.,CAWRIRGALLNGYTF,TGTGCCTGGCGAATACGGGGCGCCCTTCTAAACGGCTACACCTTC
TRBV2,.,TRBJ2-2,.,CASSPIVLNTGELFF,TGTGCCAGCAGTCCGATAGTCCTCAACACCGGGGAGCTGTTTTTT
TRBV5-6,.,TRBJ2-7,.,CASRDSNRYEQYF,TGTGCCAGCAGGGACTCGAATCGCTACGAGCAGTACTTC
TRBV19,.,TRBJ1-2,.,CASSNPVGGGFYGYTF,TGTGCCAGTAGCAATCCCGTGGGGGGAGGATTCTATGGCTACACCTTC
TRBV6-6,TRBD2,TRBJ2-5,.,CASSRSGGQETQYF,TGTGCCAGCAGCCGTAGCGGGGGGCAAGAGACCCAGTACTTC
TRBV5-4,.,TRBJ2-1,once,CASSLRLLSSYNEQFF,TGTGCCAGCAGCCTCCGACTGCTTAGCTCCTACAATGAGCAGTTCTTC
TRBV27,.,TRBJ2-1,.,CASSSDSFGYNEQFF,TGTGCCAGCAGTTCAGATTCCTTCGGATACAATGAGCAGTTCTTC
TRBV9,.,TRBJ2-2,.,CASSVGLFGGSGELFF,TGTGCCAGCAGCGTAGGACTTTTCGGGGGTTCCGGGGAGCTGTTTTTT
TRBV7-9,TRBD2,TRBJ2-6,.,CASNPGTSGSSGANVLTF,TGTGCCAGCAACCCCGGGACTAGCGGGAGCTCTGGGGCCAACGTCCTGACTTTC
TRBV11-2,.,TRBJ2-1,.,CASSPLAGISYNEQFF,TGTGCCAGCAGCCCCCTGGCCGGGATCTCCTACAATGAGCAGTTCTTC
TRBV11-2,TRBD1,TRBJ2-5,.,CASSFDRVETQYF,TGTGCCAGCAGCTTCGACAGGGTTGAGACCCAGTACTTC
TRBV19,.,TRBJ2-7,.,CASSMPPVGEQYF,TGTGCCAGTAGTATGCCCCCCGTGGGGGAGCAGTACTTC
TRBV6-6,.,TRBJ1-2,.,CASRRAGANGYTF,TGTGCCAGCAGACGCGCCGGGGCGAATGGCTACACCTTC
TRBV19,.,TRBJ1-3,.,CASSPTGPLKPGNTIYF,TGTGCCAGTAGCCCGACGGGGCCCCTAAAGCCTGGAAACACCATATATTTT
TRBV10-1,.,TRBJ1-5,.,CASNRESPGQPQHF,TGCGCCAGCAATAGGGAGTCCCCTGGTCAGCCCCAGCATTTT
TRBV7-9,.,TRBJ1-2,.,CATTKDSVNYGYTF,TGTGCCACTACCAAAGACAGTGTTAACTATGGCTACACCTTC
TRBV2,.,TRBJ1-1,.,CASMIRDQAFF,TGTGCCAGCATGATCAGGGATCAAGCTTTCTTT
TRBV27,TRBD1,TRBJ1-3,.,CASRRDSWGNTIYF,TGTGCCAGCAGACGGGACAGCTGGGGAAACACCATATATTTT
TRBV10-3,TRBD1,TRBJ1-1,.,CAIRALTGANTEAFF,TGTGCCATCAGGGCACTGACAGGGGCGAACACTGAAGCTTTCTTT
TRBV28,.,TRBJ2-7,.,CASSSEAVGPPEQYF,TGTGCCAGCAGCTCTGAAGCAGTCGGACCGCCCGAGCAGTACTTC
TRBV30,TRBD1,TRBJ2-7,.,CAWTGTGGFLWSEQYF,TGTGCCTGGACCGGGACAGGGGGCTTCCTCTGGTCCGAGCAGTACTTC
TRBV25-1,.,TRBJ2-7,.,CASSGGPSSSYEQYF,TGTGCCAGCAGTGGGGGGCCTAGTAGCTCCTACGAGCAGTACTTC
TRBV6-5,.,TRBJ1-3,.,CASSRDPGSGNTIYF,TGTGCCAGCAGTCGGGACCCAGGCTCTGGAAACACCATATATTTT
TRBV6-4,TRBD1,TRBJ1-1,.,CASSRDRGLSTEAFF,TGTGCCAGCAGCAGAGACAGGGGCCTTAGCACTGAAGCTTTCTTT
TRBV2,TRBD1,TRBJ2-6,.,CASRISPGQGRSGANVLTF,TGTGCCAGCAGAATTTCACCGGGACAGGGTAGATCCGGGGCCAACGTCCTGACTTTC
TRBV6-5,.,TRBJ1-5,few,CARWPFNQPQHF,TGTGCCAGATGGCCATTCAATCAGCCCCAGCATTTT
TRBV21-1,.,TRBJ1-5,.,CASSKNEGGNPYQPQHF,TGTGCCAGCAGCAAGAACGAGGGTGGGAACCCTTATCAGCCCCAGCATTTT